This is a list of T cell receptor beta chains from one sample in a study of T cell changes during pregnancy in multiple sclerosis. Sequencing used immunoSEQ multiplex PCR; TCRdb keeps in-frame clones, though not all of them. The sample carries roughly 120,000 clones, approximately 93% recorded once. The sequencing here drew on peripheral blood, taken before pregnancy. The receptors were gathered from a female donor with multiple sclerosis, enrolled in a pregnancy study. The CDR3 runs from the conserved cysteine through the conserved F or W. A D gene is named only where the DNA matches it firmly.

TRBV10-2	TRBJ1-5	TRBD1	CASSDPGQGNQPQHF	TGCGCCAGCAGTGACCCTGGACAGGGCAATCAGCCCCAGCATTTT
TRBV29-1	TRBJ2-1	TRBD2	CSGYTSGLSSYNEQFF	TGCAGCGGCTATACTAGCGGGCTTAGCTCCTACAATGAGCAGTTCTTC
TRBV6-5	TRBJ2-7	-	CASRRDSYEQYF	TGTGCCAGCAGGCGAGACTCCTACGAGCAGTACTTC
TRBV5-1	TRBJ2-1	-	CASSLGGGGNYNEQFF	TGCGCCAGCAGTTTGGGAGGGGGCGGAAACTACAATGAGCAGTTCTTC
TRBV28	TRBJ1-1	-	CASSLLGGSAEAFF	TGTGCCAGCAGTTTATTGGGGGGGAGCGCTGAAGCTTTCTTT
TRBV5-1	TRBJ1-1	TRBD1	CASSLALGQLEAFF	TGCGCCAGCAGCTTGGCCTTGGGACAGCTTGAAGCTTTCTTT
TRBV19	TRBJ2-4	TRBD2	CASSIGLAGGTRAKNIQYF	TGTGCCAGTAGTATAGGACTAGCGGGAGGGACGAGAGCCAAAAACATTCAGTACTTC
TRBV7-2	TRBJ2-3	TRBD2	CASSLGTSGNTDTQYF	TGTGCCAGCAGCTTAGGGACTAGCGGGAACACAGATACGCAGTATTTT
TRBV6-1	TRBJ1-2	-	CASSEPGHAPNYGYTF	TGTGCCAGCAGTGAACCTGGACACGCACCTAACTATGGCTACACCTTC
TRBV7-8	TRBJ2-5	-	CASSRQLQGAETQYF	TGTGCCAGCAGCCGACAATTACAGGGTGCCGAGACCCAGTACTTC
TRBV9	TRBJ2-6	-	CASSYSGTGANVLTF	TGTGCCAGCAGCTATAGCGGCACTGGGGCCAACGTCCTGACTTTC
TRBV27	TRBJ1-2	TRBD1	CASSVGQGTIYGYTF	TGTGCCAGCAGTGTCGGACAGGGGACTATCTATGGCTACACCTTC